Sequencing of this TCR beta chain was carried out in a study of a mutant IDH1 vaccine in newly diagnosed glioma. Time point defined: baseline, week 1 (first vaccination visit). Treatment of the sample: pre-vaccination baseline after standard-of-care therapy. Profiling relied on immunoSEQ multiplex PCR, and the TCRdb table lists in-frame clones only, not all of them. The profile covers 45,000 to 60,000 clones, with over 65% appearing a single time and 1.5% to 2% taken by the ten largest. Germline-derived CDR1 and CDR2 are SEHNR and FQNEAQ (reference sequence). Trimming stripped 5 bases from V and 2 bases from J, with 6 bases between. The CDR3 covers 12 residues.

Here the sequenced sample was PBMCs, taken from a glioma patient treated with radiotherapy, temozolomide or both. This clonotype was obtained from a woman in her thirties or forties with glioma. The V call is TRBV7-9, the J call TRBJ1-2; no firm D call. CDR3 residues: CASSPLNYGYTF. The DNA of the CDR3 is TGTGCCAGCAGCCCCCTCAACTATGGCTACACCTTC.